A selection of T cell receptor beta chains follows, all from one sample in a study of OX40 agonist ivuxolimab in advanced cancers. TCRdb's table, derived via immunoSEQ multiplex PCR, lists solely in-frame clones and lacks some. The sample lists several thousand clones, around 73% occurring once. Sequenced material: CD4+ or CD8+ T cells sorted from blood, taken in a trial of the OX40 agonist ivuxolimab. Receptors originate from an adult with an advanced solid tumor such as melanoma, head and neck, liver or kidney cancer. The CDR3 runs from the conserved cysteine through the conserved F or W. A D gene is named only where the DNA matches it firmly. A row's size may be missing; if present it is once, few, many or a size class.

d_gene	v_gene	abundance	j_gene	CDR3nt	CDR3aa
TRBD2	TRBV4-2	NA	TRBJ2-5	TGTGCCAGCAGCCCCGAAGGTCTGGCTAGCGGACAAGAGACCCAGTACTTC	CASSPEGLASGQETQYF
TRBD2	TRBV27	NA	TRBJ2-3	TGTGCCAGCAGTTTAAGGTGGACTAGCGGATTCACAGATACGCAGTATTTT	CASSLRWTSGFTDTQYF
NA	TRBV19	NA	TRBJ1-3	TGTGCCAGTAGTCAGAGAAACACCATATATTTT	CASSQRNTIYF
NA	TRBV9	NA	TRBJ1-1	TGTGCCAGCAGCGCCTATAGGAGGGGCACTGAAGCTTTCTTT	CASSAYRRGTEAFF
NA	TRBV10-3	once	TRBJ1-5	TGTGCCAGCAGTTTAGCCGCGAGACGGCCCCAGCATTTT	CASSLAARRPQHF
NA	TRBV13	NA	TRBJ2-1	TGTGCCAGCGGACCCCGGGGCCTAGGTGAGCAGTTCTTC	CASGPRGLGEQFF
TRBD1	TRBV7-9	NA	TRBJ2-7	TGTGCCAGCAGCGAGGATCTGCGACAGGGGGCCGGCGGTTGGGAGCAGTACTTC	CASSEDLRQGAGGWEQYF
NA	TRBV29-1	NA	TRBJ2-1	TGCAGCGTTCCTCAAGGGGGTAAACGAAGCGTGTGGAGTGAGCAGTTCTTC	CSVPQGGKRSVWSEQFF
TRBD1	TRBV10-3	NA	TRBJ2-7	TGTGCCACCCAGGGGGCCTACGAGCAGTACTTC	CATQGAYEQYF
TRBD1	TRBV7-2	NA	TRBJ2-5	TGTGCCAGCAGCTTATTCCAGGGGGCACAAGAGACCCAGTACTTC	CASSLFQGAQETQYF
NA	TRBV4-1	many	TRBJ2-7	TGCGCCAGCAGCCAAGACGTAACGGGAGCGTCCTACGAGCAGTACTTC	CASSQDVTGASYEQYF
NA	TRBV7-2	NA	TRBJ1-1	TGTGCCAGCAGCCCTTGGGGCAACACTGAAGCTTTCTTT	CASSPWGNTEAFF
TRBD1	TRBV5-1	few	TRBJ2-1	TGCGCCAGCAGCTTGGCCGGGCAGGGGGACGGGTATGAGCAGTTCTTC	CASSLAGQGDGYEQFF